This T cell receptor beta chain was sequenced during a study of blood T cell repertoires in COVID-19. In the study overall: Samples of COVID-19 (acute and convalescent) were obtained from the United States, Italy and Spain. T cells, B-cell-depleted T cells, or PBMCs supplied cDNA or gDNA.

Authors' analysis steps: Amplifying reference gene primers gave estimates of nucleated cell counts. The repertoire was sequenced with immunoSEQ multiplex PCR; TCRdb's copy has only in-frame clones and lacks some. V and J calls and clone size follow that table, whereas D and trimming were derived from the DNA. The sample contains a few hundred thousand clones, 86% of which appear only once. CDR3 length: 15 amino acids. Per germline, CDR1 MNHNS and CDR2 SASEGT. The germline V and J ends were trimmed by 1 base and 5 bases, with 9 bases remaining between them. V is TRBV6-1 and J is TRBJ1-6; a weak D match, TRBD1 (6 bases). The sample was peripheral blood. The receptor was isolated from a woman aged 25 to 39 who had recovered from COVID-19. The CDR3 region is CASSEGPGDNSPLHF. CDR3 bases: TGTGCCAGCAGTGAAGGCCCAGGGGATAATTCACCCCTCCACTTT.